This T cell receptor (beta chain) was observed in a study of OX40 agonist ivuxolimab in advanced cancers. Study information: Eligibility admitted prior anti-PD-1, anti-PD-L1 or anti-CTLA-4 therapy; about 40% had some. Regarding the study as a whole: The mean number of expanded clones was higher in CD8+ T cells than in CD4+.

Comments on this clone: Antigen specificity is unknown. The same CDR3 also results from other DNA sequences found in this sample.

CDR3 length: 15 residues. Germline V gene sequence: CDR1 SGHRS, CDR2 YFSETQ. J lost 8 bases, V lost 3 bases, and 4 bases had no gene match. Using immunoSEQ multiplex PCR, the repertoire was profiled, and TCRdb retains in-frame clones only, with some absent. There are approximately 83,000 clones in the sample; over 70% occur only once, and roughly 4.5% lies in the top ten. Specimen: CD4+ or CD8+ T cells sorted from blood, collected in a trial of the OX40 agonist ivuxolimab. The gene calls are TRBV5-1 and TRBJ2-1; 14 bases agree with TRBD2. The sequence was obtained from an adult with an advanced solid tumor such as melanoma, head and neck, liver or kidney cancer. CDR3 nucleotides: TGCGCCAGCAGCTCGGGACTAGCGGGAGTTGATGAGCAGTTCTTC. This codes for CASSSGLAGVDEQFF.